This record concerns one TCR beta chain sequence. Its antigen is as yet unknown. CDR1 and CDR2 from the germline V gene are SGHTA and FQGTGA. The CDR3 has 14 amino acids. V was pared by 6 bases and J by 4 bases, with 13 bases between. The data were obtained in a study of T cell responses to AZD1222 COVID-19 vaccine. Study-wide background: Combined were second doses at about 4 or about 12 weeks. General study findings and limits: Only a handful of AZD1222 recipients were seropositive at baseline. Spike-specific TCR breadth and depth both grew after two AZD1222 doses.

Some clones are missing from TCRdb's copy, which holds only in-frame ones; the method was immunoSEQ multiplex PCR. Altogether fewer than 150,000 clones are present, approximately 86% being singletons, with the ten largest covering over 1.2%. This chain connects TRBV7-3 to TRBJ2-1; D may correspond to TRBD1 or TRBD2 (5 bases each). The source of this sequence is an adult in good health. The material sequenced was peripheral blood, taken on day 0 of AZD1222 vaccination. CDR3 in DNA: TGTGCCAGCAGGTCCCGGGACCTTTACAATGAGCAGTTCTTC. Its translation: CASRSRDLYNEQFF.